Below, 30 T cell receptor beta chains from the same sample are listed, as sequenced in a study of T cells after yellow fever vaccination. From the 5' RACE reads, TCRdb called clonotypes with MiXCR, one entry per CDR3 protein. In the table there are 300,000 to 450,000 distinct CDR3 sequences, 6.2% of which are singletons. The sample was PBMCs, taken 5 days after the yellow fever booster vaccination. Receptors originate from a man aged 30 to 39 who received the YFV17D yellow fever vaccine.

This chain connects TRBV7-9 to TRBJ1-5; 8 bases match TRBD1. CDR3 size: 17 residues. Germline loops: CDR1 SEHNR, CDR2 FQNEAQ (reference sequence). With V trimmed by 1 base and J by 3 bases, 8 bases remained unmatched. CDR3 residues: CASSLVDREGVNQPQHF. CDR3 in DNA: TGTGCCAGCAGCTTAGTGGACAGGGAGGGGGTCAATCAGCCCCAGCATTTT. The full variable domain, completed using reference TRBV7-9 and TRBJ1-5, is DTGVSQNPRHKITKRGQNVTFRCDPISEHNRLYWYRQTLGQGPEFLTYFQNEAQLEKSRLLSDRFSAERPKGSFSTLEIQRTEQGDSAMYLCASSLVDREGVNQPQHFGDGTRLSIL.

The chain employs TRBV7-2 and TRBJ1-2; D is ambiguous. The germline V and J ends were trimmed by 8 bases and 2 bases, with 3 bases remaining between them. Germline V lookup: CDR1 SGHTA, CDR2 FQGNSA. CDR3 size: 10 residues. CDR3 residues: CASGNYGYTF. Here the CDR3 DNA reads TGTGCCAGCGGCAACTATGGCTACACCTTC.

This clonotype occurred a few times. The chain employs TRBV3-1 and TRBJ2-5; weak D call: TRBD1 (5 bases). Germline-derived CDR1 and CDR2 are LGHDT and YNNKEL (reference sequence). This CDR3 has 16 amino acids. V shed 4 bases and J shed 4 bases, with 19 bases lying between them. CDR3 residues: CASSPTFLGAAETQYF. DNA for the CDR3: TGTGCCAGCAGCCCAACCTTTCTAGGGGCGGCAGAGACCCAGTACTTC.

This rearrangement joins TRBV5-1 to TRBJ1-1, with TRBD1 as a possible D gene (6 bases). There are 14 residues in the CDR3. Trimming stripped 7 bases from V and 0 bases from J, with 13 bases between. Germline V lookup: CDR1 SGHRS, CDR2 YFSETQ. This chain's CDR3 is CASCGGHLNTEAFF. The CDR3 DNA follows: TGCGCCAGCTGCGGGGGACACTTGAACACTGAAGCTTTCTTT.

The V and J genes are TRBV20-1 and TRBJ1-4, with 7 bases that match TRBD1. Germline V CDR1 and CDR2: DFQATT, SNEGSKA (reference sequence). The J segment lost 4 bases and the V segment lost 3 bases, leaving 5 bases of the junction unmatched. The CDR3 runs 14 residues. CDR3 sequence: CSASRQGLNEKLFF. Written as DNA, the CDR3 is TGCAGTGCTAGTAGACAGGGCCTTAATGAAAAACTGTTTTTT.

The chain combines TRBV5-4 with TRBJ2-1; D remains unclear. V was cut by 2 bases and J by 5 bases, with 14 bases left in between. The V gene's germline CDR1 is SGHNT and CDR2 YYREEE (reference sequence). The CDR3 spans 15 residues. The CDR3 is CASSFNDPGDNEQFF. CDR3 DNA sequence: TGTGCCAGCAGCTTCAACGACCCGGGCGACAATGAGCAGTTCTTC.

The V call is TRBV12-3 or TRBV12-4, the J call TRBJ2-3; TRBD1 might be the D (6 bases). V was clipped by 2 bases and J by 4 bases, with 10 bases between them. There are 14 residues in the CDR3. CDR3 in DNA: TGTGCCAGCAGTTTATATGGGGGCGCAGATACGCAGTATTTT. Protein sequence: CASSLYGGADTQYF.

The chain has TRBV5-1 and TRBJ2-7, with D hard to call. The CDR3 spans 13 residues. Trimming stripped 4 bases from V and 3 bases from J, with 11 bases between. Germline CDR1 reads SGHRS; CDR2 reads YFSETQ. CDR3 protein: CASSDGEIYEQYF. The CDR3 region has the DNA TGCGCCAGCAGCGATGGGGAAATCTACGAGCAGTACTTC.

The V gene is TRBV7-2, the J gene TRBJ2-7; unclear D gene. The CDR3 runs to 14 residues. The germline CDR1 and CDR2 sequences are SGHTA and FQGNSA. V gave up 5 bases and J gave up 5 bases, with 16 bases separating them. Written as DNA, the CDR3 is TGTGCCAGCAGCGCCAGCCCAAGCGTCCACGAGCAGTACTTC. Translation gives CASSASPSVHEQYF.

V is TRBV7-2 and J is TRBJ2-2, with a tentative D call TRBD2 (5 bases). Germline CDR1 SGHTA, CDR2 FQGNSA. The CDR3 sequence is 14 residues long. Between the trimmed V and J ends, which lost 4 bases and 6 bases, there was a span of 12 bases. The CDR3 protein is CASSSQAGAGELFF. For the CDR3, the DNA is TGTGCCAGCAGCTCCCAGGCGGGCGCCGGGGAGCTGTTTTTT.

This clonotype was seen repeatedly, ten times or more. This rearrangement joins TRBV5-1 to TRBJ1-1; D is ambiguous. There are 14 residues in the CDR3. CDR1 SGHRS and CDR2 YFSETQ come from the germline V gene. Deletions cut 5 bases from V and 1 base from J, with 12 bases between. The CDR3 sequence is CASRGLRQNTEAFF. Written as DNA, the CDR3 is TGCGCCAGCAGAGGACTCCGGCAGAACACTGAAGCTTTCTTT.

Of note for this clonotype: A junction boundary mismatches the germline segment, possibly from a read error. This chain joins TRBV12-3 or TRBV12-4 and TRBJ2-3; D might be TRBD1 or TRBD2, each matching 5 bases. The CDR3 contains 13 residues. The DNA of the CDR3 is TGTGCCAGCAGCGGGGCAAGCATAGATACGCAGTATTTT. Encoded protein: CASSGASIDTQYF.

This clonotype was seen a handful of times. V gene TRBV5-6 combines with J gene TRBJ2-6; D not resolved. The CDR3 loop spans 13 amino acids. Germline CDR1 SGHDT, CDR2 YYEEEE. V lost 1 base to trimming and J lost 5 bases, with 4 bases between them. The CDR3 nucleotides read TGTGCCAGCAGCTTGCAGCGGGCCAACGTCCTGACTTTC. Its protein product is CASSLQRANVLTF.

This clonotype was detected many times. V gene TRBV7-2 combines with J gene TRBJ2-7, with D tentatively TRBD2 (6 bases). Germline CDR1 and CDR2: SGHTA and FQGNSA. The CDR3 covers 15 residues. Trimming stripped 0 bases from V and 3 bases from J, with 12 bases between. The CDR3 is CASSLARDWGYEQYF. In DNA form, the CDR3 reads TGTGCCAGCAGCTTAGCACGGGACTGGGGCTACGAGCAGTACTTC.

This clonotype has ten or more counts. The rearrangement joins TRBV3-1 to TRBJ2-1, with D unresolved. The CDR3 is 12 amino acids. Trimming removed 5 bases from V and 7 bases from J, with 9 bases in between. Germline V CDR1 and CDR2: LGHDT, YNNKEL (reference sequence). CDR3 sequence reads: CASSVLGNEQFF. In DNA, the CDR3 is TGTGCCAGCAGCGTCCTAGGTAATGAGCAGTTCTTC.

This clonotype was seen only a few times. This chain joins TRBV14 and TRBJ2-5; a weak D match, TRBD1 (5 bases). V lost 1 base and J lost 2, with 11 bases in between. Germline loops: CDR1 SGHDN, CDR2 FVKESK. The CDR3 runs to 15 residues. The CDR3 DNA reads as TGTGCCAGCAGCCAAGGAACAGGATGGCAAGAGACCCAGTACTTC. Translating gives CASSQGTGWQETQYF.

This clonotype appeared a few times. V and J are TRBV28 and TRBJ2-7; no reliable D call. The germline gives CDR1 MDHEN, CDR2 SYDVKM. The CDR3 covers 14 residues. Between the trimmed V and J ends, which lost 3 bases and 2 bases, there was a span of 11 bases. The CDR3 nucleotides are TGTGCCAGCAGTTTTGTGATACGGACCTACGAGCAGTACTTC. Its protein is CASSFVIRTYEQYF.

This clonotype was seen more than once but under ten times. This sequence joins TRBV5-4 and TRBJ2-3; TRBD2 agrees at 11 bases. Germline CDR1 and CDR2: SGHNT and YYREEE (reference sequence). This CDR3 has 16 amino acids. V was pared by 4 bases and J by 1 base, with 5 bases of the junction left unmatched. CDR3 DNA sequence: TGTGCCAGCAGCACCCCGGGACTAGCGGGCACAGATACGCAGTATTTT. Its protein is CASSTPGLAGTDTQYF.

This clonotype was seen many times. The chain has TRBV24-1 and TRBJ2-1; TRBD2 matches 8 bases. From germline, CDR1 is KGHDR and CDR2 SFDVKD. CDR3 length: 14 residues. Trimming removed 9 bases from V and 7 bases from J; junction bases left unmatched: 10. The CDR3 spells CATATSGSGNEQFF. DNA of the CDR3: TGTGCCACCGCCACTAGCGGCTCGGGGAATGAGCAGTTCTTC.

The V and J genes are TRBV3-1 and TRBJ1-5; D is ambiguous. Germline V gene lookup returns CDR1 LGHDT and CDR2 YNNKEL (reference sequence). V gave up 1 base and J gave up 3 bases, with 7 bases separating them. The CDR3 contains 14 residues. CDR3 in DNA: TGTGCCAGCAGCCAAGGCGGATACAATCAGCCCCAGCATTTT. Residues: CASSQGGYNQPQHF.

This clonotype was seen only a few times. The chain is built from TRBV5-1 and TRBJ2-5; D is possibly TRBD2 (6 bases). The CDR3 loop spans 14 amino acids. Per the germline V gene, CDR1 is SGHRS and CDR2 is YFSETQ. Between the trimmed V and J ends, which lost 4 bases and 4 bases, there was a span of 14 bases. Here the CDR3 DNA reads TGCGCCAGCAGCCTATCGGGAGCGGGAGAGACCCAGTACTTC. Translating it yields CASSLSGAGETQYF.

The chain couples TRBV5-1 to TRBJ2-2; D unclear. The germline V gene encodes CDR1 SGHRS and CDR2 YFSETQ. Trimming took 7 bases from V and 4 from J, leaving 14 bases between them. This CDR3 is 14 amino acids long. The CDR3 nucleotides read TGCGCCAGCTGGAAGGGTTGGGGCACCGGGGAGCTGTTTTTT. Translated, it gives CASWKGWGTGELFF. Looking up the rest from reference TRBV5-1 and TRBJ2-2 gives the full variable domain: KAGVTQTPRYLIKTRGQQVTLSCSPISGHRSVSWYQQTPGQGLQFLFEYFSETQRNKGNFPGRFSGRQFSNSRSEMNVSTLELGDSALYLCASWKGWGTGELFFGEGSRLTVL.

This clonotype came up a few times. The CDR3 sequence: CASSRRTGADEKLFF. The CDR3 DNA reads as TGTGCCAGCAGCCGTCGGACAGGGGCGGATGAAAAACTGTTTTTT. This chain uses TRBV7-2 with TRBJ1-4, with TRBD1 matching over 9 bases. Losses at the gene ends were 5 bases for V and 6 bases for J; bases not matched to a gene: 7. CDR1 SGHTA and CDR2 FQGNSA come from the germline V gene. CDR3 length: 15 amino acids.

This clonotype occurred a few times. This chain uses TRBV3-1 with TRBJ2-7, with 8 bases fitting TRBD1. Trimming removed 5 bases from V and 7 bases from J; junction bases left unmatched: 7. CDR1 is LGHDT, CDR2 YNNKEL, per germline (reference sequence). The CDR3 extends over 13 amino acids. This CDR3 is CASSWDRYGEQYF. The CDR3 nucleotides are TGTGCCAGCAGCTGGGACAGGTATGGGGAGCAGTACTTC.

The chain couples TRBV29-1 to TRBJ2-2; 11 nucleotides match TRBD2. Germline V gene sequence: CDR1 SQVTM, CDR2 ANQGSEA. Trimming took 1 base from V and 9 from J; bases not matched to a gene: 4. CDR3 length: 14 amino acids. The CDR3 spells CSVEALAGGRELFF. Here the CDR3 DNA reads TGCAGCGTTGAAGCCCTAGCGGGAGGAAGGGAGCTGTTTTTT.

The chain combines TRBV20-1 with TRBJ1-5, with a weak D call TRBD1 (5 bases). V lost 2 bases and J lost 5, with 16 bases in between. CDR1 is DFQATT, CDR2 SNEGSKA, per germline (reference sequence). The CDR3 sequence is 15 residues long. The CDR3 DNA is TGCAGTGCTAGACAGGGCAGCTTTCTTGATCAGCCCCAGCATTTT. Translating gives CSARQGSFLDQPQHF.

There are a few counts of this clonotype. The V call is TRBV20-1, the J call TRBJ1-1, with TRBD1 as a possible D gene (6 bases). This CDR3 region has 14 residues. Deletions cut 3 bases from V and 0 bases from J, with 11 bases between. Per germline, CDR1 DFQATT and CDR2 SNEGSKA (reference sequence). The chain's CDR3 is CSASLGHMNTEAFF. CDR3 in DNA: TGCAGTGCTAGTCTGGGACATATGAACACTGAAGCTTTCTTT.

The chain carries TRBV11-2 and TRBJ2-7, with D tentatively TRBD1 (7 bases). The V end was cut by 5 bases, the J end by 8 bases, with 25 bases between. The CDR3 runs to 16 residues. Germline V gene lookup returns CDR1 SGHAT and CDR2 FQNNGV. The CDR3 nucleotides are TGTGCCAGCAGCCCCGCGGGACAGAGTGGTATGGGACAGCAGTACTTC. Translating gives CASSPAGQSGMGQQYF.

This clonotype appeared many times. The chain couples TRBV24-1 to TRBJ2-1, with D perhaps matching TRBD2 (6 bases). Germline values: CDR1 KGHDR, CDR2 SFDVKD. The CDR3 totals 15 residues. The ends were cut back, 8 bases at V and 7 bases at J, with 20 bases in the middle. CDR3 in amino acids: CATTSASGPGNEQFF. CDR3 nucleotides: TGTGCCACCACCAGCGCCAGCGGGCCGGGAAATGAGCAGTTCTTC.

This clonotype was observed many times. The genes are TRBV28 and TRBJ1-6; D not certain. CDR1 and CDR2 from the germline V gene are MDHEN and SYDVKM. V was shortened by 6 bases and J by 8 bases, with 14 bases between the two germline ends. The CDR3 extends over 14 amino acids. CDR3 region: CASRLQSMDSPLHF. The DNA for the CDR3 is TGTGCCAGCAGGCTGCAGAGTATGGATTCACCCCTCCACTTT. The full variable domain, rest sourced from reference TRBV28 and TRBJ1-6, is DVKVTQSSRYLVKRTGEKVFLECVQDMDHENMFWYRQDPGLGLRLIYFSYDVKMKEKGDIPEGYSVSREKKERFSLILESASTNQTSMYLCASRLQSMDSPLHFGNGTRLTVT.